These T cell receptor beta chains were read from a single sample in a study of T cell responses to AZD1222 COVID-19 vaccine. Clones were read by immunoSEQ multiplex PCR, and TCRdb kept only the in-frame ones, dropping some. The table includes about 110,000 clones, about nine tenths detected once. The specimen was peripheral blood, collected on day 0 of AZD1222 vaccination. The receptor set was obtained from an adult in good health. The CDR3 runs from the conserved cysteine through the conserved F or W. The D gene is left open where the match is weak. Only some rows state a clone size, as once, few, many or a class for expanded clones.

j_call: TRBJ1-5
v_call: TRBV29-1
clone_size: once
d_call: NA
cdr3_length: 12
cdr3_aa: CSVRWGDQPQHF
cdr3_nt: TGCAGCGTGCGGTGGGGGGATCAGCCCCAGCATTTT

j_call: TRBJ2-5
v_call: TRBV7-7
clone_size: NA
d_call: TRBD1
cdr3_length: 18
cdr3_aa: CASSLVALPGQGKETQYF
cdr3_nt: TGTGCTAGCAGCTTAGTGGCCCTACCGGGACAGGGTAAAGAGACCCAGTACTTC

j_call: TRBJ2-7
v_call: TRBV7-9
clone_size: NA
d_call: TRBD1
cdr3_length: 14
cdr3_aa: CASRPGQASYEQYF
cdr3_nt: TGTGCCAGCAGGCCCGGACAGGCCTCCTACGAGCAGTACTTC

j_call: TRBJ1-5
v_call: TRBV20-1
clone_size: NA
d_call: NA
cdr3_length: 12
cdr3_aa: CSASGGNGPQHF
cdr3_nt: TGCAGTGCTAGTGGGGGGAATGGGCCCCAGCATTTT

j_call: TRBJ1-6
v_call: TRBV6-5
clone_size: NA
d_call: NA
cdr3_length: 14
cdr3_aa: CASSYDVTNSPLHF
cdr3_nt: TGTGCCAGCAGTTACGACGTTACTAATTCACCCCTCCACTTT

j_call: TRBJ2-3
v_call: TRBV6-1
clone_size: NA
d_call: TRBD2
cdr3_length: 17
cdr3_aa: CASSESGLAGGTDTQYF
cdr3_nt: TGTGCCAGCAGTGAATCCGGACTAGCGGGGGGCACAGATACGCAGTATTTT

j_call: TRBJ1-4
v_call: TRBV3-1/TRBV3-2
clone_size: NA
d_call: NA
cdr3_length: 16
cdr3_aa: CASSQDGSGVEEKLFF
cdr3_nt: TGTGCCAGCAGCCAAGATGGGTCAGGGGTTGAGGAAAAACTGTTTTTT

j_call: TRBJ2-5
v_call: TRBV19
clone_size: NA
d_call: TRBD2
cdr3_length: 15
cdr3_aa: CASSRLAGERETQYF
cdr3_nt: TGTGCCAGTAGTCGACTAGCGGGAGAACGCGAGACCCAGTACTTC

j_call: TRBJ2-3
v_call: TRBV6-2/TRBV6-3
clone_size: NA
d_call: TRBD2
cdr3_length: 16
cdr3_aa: CASSYSRLAGADTQYF
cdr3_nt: TGTGCCAGCAGTTACTCCCGACTAGCGGGAGCAGATACGCAGTATTTT

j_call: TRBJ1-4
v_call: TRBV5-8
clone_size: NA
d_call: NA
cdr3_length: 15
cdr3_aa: CASSFGRRLNEKLFF
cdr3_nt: TGTGCCAGCAGCTTTGGTCGACGGCTTAATGAAAAACTGTTTTTT

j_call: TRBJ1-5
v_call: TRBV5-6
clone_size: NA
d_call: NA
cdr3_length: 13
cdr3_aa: CASSLLGNQPQHF
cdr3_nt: TGTGCCAGCAGCTTGTTGGGTAATCAGCCCCAGCATTTT

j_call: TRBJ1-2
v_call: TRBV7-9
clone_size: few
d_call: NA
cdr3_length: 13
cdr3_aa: CASSLVNNYGYTF
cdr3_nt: TGTGCCAGCAGCTTAGTCAATAACTATGGCTACACCTTC

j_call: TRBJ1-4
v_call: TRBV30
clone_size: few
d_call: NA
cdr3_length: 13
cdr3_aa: CAWSGQPNEKLFF
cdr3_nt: TGTGCCTGGAGTGGACAACCAAATGAAAAACTGTTTTTT

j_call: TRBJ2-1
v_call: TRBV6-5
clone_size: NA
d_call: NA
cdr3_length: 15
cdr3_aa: CASSFLDPSYNEQFF
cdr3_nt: TGTGCCAGCAGTTTCCTAGATCCCTCCTACAATGAGCAGTTCTTC

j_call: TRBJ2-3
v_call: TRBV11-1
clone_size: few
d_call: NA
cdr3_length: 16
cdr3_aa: CASSLALGGYRDTQYF
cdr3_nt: TGTGCCAGCAGCTTAGCTCTTGGGGGTTATAGGGATACGCAGTATTTT

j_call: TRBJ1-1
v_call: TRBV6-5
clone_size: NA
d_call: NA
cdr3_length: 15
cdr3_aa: CASSYSNRMGTEAFF
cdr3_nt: TGTGCCAGCAGTTACTCGAACAGAATGGGCACTGAAGCTTTCTTT